A selection of T cell receptor beta chains follows, all from one sample in a study of cytomegalovirus exposure and HLA in healthy donors. Profiled with immunoSEQ multiplex PCR; TCRdb holds only in-frame clones, not every one. The sample holds about 93,000 clones, about 66% seen once. Sequenced material: PBMCs. These receptors all stem from a boy under 18 in good health and CMV-seropositive. CDR3s include the opening cysteine and the closing phenylalanine or tryptophan. Fields, in order: clone size, V gene, D gene, J gene, CDR3 protein, CDR3 DNA. The D gene is left open where the match is weak. Size tells how often a clone was seen (once, few, many) or the class of an expanded clone, and some rows leave it out.

>-|TRBV5-4|-|TRBJ2-4
CASSSALGVGAKNIQYF
TGTGCCAGCAGCTCAGCTCTCGGGGTAGGAGCCAAAAACATTCAGTACTTC
>-|TRBV18|TRBD1|TRBJ1-1
CASSQGTGGETEAFF
TGTGCCAGCTCACAGGGGACAGGGGGCGAGACTGAAGCTTTCTTT
>-|TRBV2|TRBD2|TRBJ2-1
CASSALAGGNNEQFF
TGTGCCAGCAGTGCGCTAGCGGGAGGTAATAATGAGCAGTTCTTC
>-|TRBV15|TRBD1|TRBJ1-2
CATSRGTGGRGYTF
TGTGCCACCAGCCGCGGGACAGGGGGCCGGGGCTACACCTTC
>-|TRBV5-6|TRBD2|TRBJ2-1
CASSLAGTSAYEQFF
TGTGCCAGCAGCTTGGCTGGGACTAGCGCCTATGAGCAGTTCTTC
>few|TRBV25-1|-|TRBJ2-5
CASSDPRGNQETQYF
TGTGCCAGCAGTGACCCCCGGGGGAACCAAGAGACCCAGTACTTC
>-|TRBV5-6|-|TRBJ1-1
CASSLGPSNTEAFF
TGTGCCAGCAGCTTGGGGCCATCTAACACTGAAGCTTTCTTT
>-|TRBV19|TRBD1|TRBJ1-5
CASRRGQHNQPQHF
TGTGCCAGTAGAAGGGGGCAGCACAATCAGCCCCAGCATTTT
>-|TRBV6-6|TRBD1|TRBJ1-1
CASSYVWTGANTEAFF
TGTGCCAGCAGTTACGTATGGACAGGGGCGAACACTGAAGCTTTCTTT
>-|TRBV7-7|-|TRBJ2-1
CASSLDSQTEQFF
TGTGCCAGCAGCTTGGACAGCCAAACGGAGCAGTTCTTC
>-|TRBV30|TRBD1|TRBJ1-6
CAWEDRRNSPLHF
TGTGCCTGGGAGGACAGGCGCAATTCACCCCTCCACTTT
>-|TRBV7-2|TRBD2|TRBJ2-5
CASSLAGLAIGRVETQYF
TGTGCCAGCAGCTTGGCGGGACTAGCGATTGGAAGGGTCGAGACCCAGTACTTC
>-|TRBV30|-|TRBJ2-6
CAWSVRGGTGANVLTF
TGTGCCTGGAGTGTACGCGGGGGCACTGGGGCCAACGTCCTGACTTTC
>-|TRBV6-6|-|TRBJ2-7
CASSYDRQGGNEQYF
TGTGCCAGCAGTTACGATCGGCAGGGCGGGAACGAGCAGTACTTC
>-|TRBV2|-|TRBJ1-1
CASTPGGNTEAFF
TGTGCCAGCACCCCGGGAGGGAACACTGAAGCTTTCTTT
>-|TRBV20-1|-|TRBJ2-1
CSARQVYEQFF
TGCAGTGCAAGACAGGTCTATGAGCAGTTCTTC
>-|TRBV7-9|-|TRBJ1-3
CASSYRAGNTIYF
TGTGCCAGCAGTTACAGGGCCGGAAACACCATATATTTT
>-|TRBV18|-|TRBJ2-3
CASSPTILGRTDTQYF
TGTGCCAGCTCGCCGACTATCCTCGGTCGGACAGATACGCAGTATTTT
>-|TRBV19|TRBD1|TRBJ1-4
CASSAPGQWDEKLFF
TGTGCCAGTAGTGCCCCGGGACAGTGGGATGAAAAACTGTTTTTT
>few|TRBV5-6|TRBD1|TRBJ2-1
CASSSTGTGVNEQFF
TGTGCCAGCAGCTCCACCGGGACAGGGGTCAATGAGCAGTTCTTC
>few|TRBV4-1|-|TRBJ2-1
CASSQLLASYNEQFF
TGCGCCAGCAGCCAACTTCTAGCTTCCTACAATGAGCAGTTCTTC
>-|TRBV9|TRBD1|TRBJ2-1
CASSNPDRGFRNEQFF
TGTGCCAGCAGTAACCCGGACAGGGGTTTTCGTAATGAGCAGTTCTTC
>-|TRBV5-8|-|TRBJ1-5
CASSLALFVGGSNQPQHF
TGTGCCAGCAGCTTGGCCTTGTTCGTCGGGGGAAGCAATCAGCCCCAGCATTTT
>-|TRBV7-9|TRBD2|TRBJ2-3
CASSLEISGSGDTQYF
TGTGCCAGCAGCTTAGAGATTAGCGGGAGTGGAGATACGCAGTATTTT
>-|TRBV27|-|TRBJ1-1
CASSFYQGRDLNTEAFF
TGTGCCAGCAGTTTTTATCAGGGGAGGGACCTGAACACTGAAGCTTTCTTT